These T cell receptor beta chains were read from a single sample in a study of regulatory T cells in long-lasting Graves disease. TCRdb independently ran MiXCR on the multiplex PCR reads; one entry per CDR3 protein. The sample has approximately 480,000 distinct CDR3 sequences; 15% to 20% are singletons. This same sample was also taken into another study, of T cells in Graves' hyperthyroidism and ophthalmopathy.

The specimen was peripheral blood mononuclear cells (PBMCs), collected at new diagnosis, from a patient treated with antithyroid drugs. The receptors originated from a man aged 35 to 55 with Graves disease. CDR3s include the opening cysteine and the closing phenylalanine or tryptophan.

16	TRBV4-1	TRBJ1-4	CASSQDGPGYKEKLFF
13	TRBV18	TRBJ1-2	CASSPSGYYGYTF
15	TRBV6-1	TRBJ2-2	CASRRRDTRTGELFF
13	TRBV19	TRBJ2-7	CATSGTGGHEQYF
12	TRBV28	TRBJ1-6	CASSLYNSPLHF
17	TRBV5-1	TRBJ1-4	CASSPLGQIATNEKLFF
16	TRBV7-9	TRBJ2-5	CASSHRDRMKQETQYF
13	TRBV28	TRBJ2-5	CASTIGSQETQYF
14	TRBV6-5	TRBJ1-5	CASSLAGPSGAQHF
14	TRBV3-1	TRBJ1-1	CASSQLSGDTEAFF
19	TRBV27	TRBJ2-4	CASSLNRGRLGGAKNIQYF
12	TRBV7-9	TRBJ2-3	CASSPLLDTQYF
12	TRBV27	TRBJ2-3	CASRTSGREQYF
19	TRBV5-1	TRBJ2-7	CASSLEGFSTSPISYEQYF
14	TRBV11-2	.	CASSFQAGVGEQFF
11	TRBV20-1	TRBJ2-3	CSARDLTAQYF
16	TRBV28	TRBJ2-7	CASSQYGTGPTYEQYF
16	TRBV13	TRBJ2-6	CASSEGRRSGANVLTF
14	TRBV20-1	TRBJ2-5	CSARGQGALATQYF
13	TRBV18	TRBJ2-7	CASSPGTGREQYF
15	TRBV20-1	TRBJ2-5	CSARDSDRARETQYF
12	TRBV12-3/TRBV12-4	TRBJ2-7	CASAQVSYEQYF
18	TRBV7-9	TRBJ2-7	CASSYVGVRRFTTVEQYF
22	TRBV12-3/TRBV12-4	TRBJ1-2	CASSLQLGTPNRRTGRSYGYTF
16	TRBV29-1	TRBJ2-1	CSVGTGFWERRNEQFF
15	TRBV3-1	TRBJ2-7	CASSQVVGRSYEQYF
18	TRBV6-5	TRBJ2-1	CASSWGSLAGPSYNEQFF
14	TRBV2	TRBJ2-1	CASSEWRGYNEQFF
14	TRBV28	TRBJ1-5	CASSEVISNQPQHF
13	TRBV6-1	TRBJ2-7	CASTPMSSYEQYF
13	TRBV5-5	TRBJ2-7	CASSSGQSCEQYF
14	TRBV27	TRBJ2-1	CASSRDLHYNEQFF
15	TRBV2	TRBJ2-7	CASTPDRGVAYEQYF
15	TRBV11-1	TRBJ2-2	CASSSGQEYTGELFF
18	TRBV5-4	TRBJ2-1	CASSWETRTSGPYNEQFF
16	TRBV7-6	TRBJ2-2	CASSTETAANTGELFF
13	TRBV12-5	TRBJ2-1	CASGRSTGTAGIF
13	TRBV7-3	TRBJ1-2	CASSLTSVYGYTF
14	TRBV24-1	TRBJ2-3	CATSFDRGTDTQYF
13	TRBV2	TRBJ2-1	CASSEENGNEQFF
18	TRBV28	TRBJ2-7	CTSSPSYLTSERFDEQYF
13	TRBV12-3/TRBV12-4	TRBJ2-3	CASSLRRPGTQYF
15	TRBV14	TRBJ1-2	CASSQARTGRDGYTF
15	TRBV20-1	TRBJ2-1	CSASGSGRAPEEQFF
17	TRBV5-1	TRBJ2-6	CASSSLSQDSGANVLTF
11	TRBV9	TRBJ2-1	CASGRNNEQFF
12	TRBV20-1	TRBJ2-2	CSARDGAGELFF
13	TRBV28	TRBJ1-1	CASKSILDTEAFF
16	TRBV6-2/TRBV6-3	TRBJ2-7	CASSGTSGSFAGEQYF
14	TRBV7-8	TRBJ2-7	CASSLKENSYEQYF
21	TRBV6-2/TRBV6-3	TRBJ2-3	CASGYSMKGTSGRDHMYTQYF
12	TRBV11-2	TRBJ2-7	CASSLREHEQYF
14	TRBV7-3	TRBJ2-5	CASSWGQGAETQYF
14	TRBV12-5	TRBJ1-2	CASVYDSPAYGYTF
13	TRBV6-1	TRBJ1-5	CASTGQGHQPQHF
13	TRBV12-3/TRBV12-4	TRBJ1-5	CASIRGRNQPQHF
14	TRBV20-1	TRBJ2-1	CSARGEVGYNEQFF
15	TRBV20-1	TRBJ2-7	CSARGAGRTTYEQYF
14	TRBV19	TRBJ2-7	CATSTLAGGNEQYF
15	TRBV5-1	TRBJ1-4	CASSLVQGRDGKLFF